Listed here are 30 T cell receptor beta chains from one sample, sequenced in a study of blood T cell repertoires in COVID-19. Sequencing was performed with immunoSEQ multiplex PCR; in TCRdb, only in-frame clones are kept and a portion is missing. The sample records some 70,000 clones, roughly 77% being singletons. The sequencing input was peripheral blood. These receptors all stem from a woman in her 70s with acute or convalescent COVID-19.

The genes are TRBV11-2 and TRBJ1-3; D is uncertain. The CDR3 is 13 residues long. The V gene's germline CDR1 is SGHAT and CDR2 FQNNGV. V shed 5 bases and J shed 2 bases, with 7 bases lying between them. CDR3 nucleotide sequence: TGTGCCAGCAGCCTCGGGACTGGAAACACCATATATTTT. Translated: CASSLGTGNTIYF.

The CDR3 coding sequence is TGCGCCAGCAGCTTGACATATAACTACGAGCAGTACTTC. Translated, it gives CASSLTYNYEQYF. The chain uses TRBV5-1 and TRBJ2-7; no definite D call. This CDR3 is built from 13 residues. Per the germline V gene, CDR1 is SGHRS and CDR2 is YFSETQ. V was cut by 1 base and J by 3 bases, with 8 bases left in between.

V and J are TRBV2 and TRBJ1-1, with 8 positions matching TRBD1. The CDR3 is made up of 15 amino acids. Germline lookup yields CDR1 SNHLY and CDR2 FYNNEI. The J segment lost 5 bases and the V segment lost 1 base, leaving 6 bases of the junction unmatched. DNA of the CDR3: TGTGCCAGCAGTGAAGTGGGGCAGGGGGCGACTGAAGCTTTCTTT. This gives the protein CASSEVGQGATEAFF.

The chain recombines TRBV19 with TRBJ1-1; 7 bases align to TRBD1. The CDR3 covers 15 residues. V lost 3 bases, J lost 10 bases, and 14 bases stayed unmatched. Germline-derived CDR1 and CDR2 are LNHDA and SQIVND (reference sequence). CDR3 in amino acids: CASSIQAKGAGAAFF. CDR3 nucleotides: TGTGCCAGTAGTATCCAGGCTAAGGGGGCCGGGGCAGCTTTCTTT.

V is TRBV18 and J is TRBJ2-5, with 8 bases that match TRBD1. CDR3 size: 16 residues. Germline CDR1 reads KGHSH; CDR2 reads LQKENI. After removal of 1 base from V and 2 bases from J, the junction contained 6 bases not matched to a gene. The CDR3 nucleotides are TGTGCCAGCTCACCACTCCAGGGACAGGAACAAGAGACCCAGTACTTC. This gives the protein CASSPLQGQEQETQYF.

V gene TRBV5-1 combines with J gene TRBJ1-5, with D hard to call. Trimming cost V 4 bases and J 3 bases, with 11 bases left between them. Per germline, CDR1 SGHRS and CDR2 YFSETQ. The CDR3 length is 14 residues. In DNA form, the CDR3 reads TGCGCCAGCAGCGTGGACGGGTTCAATCAGCCCCAGCATTTT. Translation gives CASSVDGFNQPQHF.

J is TRBJ1-2 and V is TRBV28; D is perhaps TRBD1 (5 bases). The germline V gene has CDR1 MDHEN and CDR2 SYDVKM. The length of the CDR3 is 13 residues. The V gene lost 2 bases and the J gene lost 2 bases, with 6 bases spanning the gap. The CDR3 DNA sequence: TGTGCCAGCAGTTTAGACAGCAACTATGGCTACACCTTC. Residues: CASSLDSNYGYTF.

V usage is TRBV6-2 or TRBV6-3 and J usage is TRBJ1-5; TRBD1 matches 9 bases. The ends lost 4 bases at V and 4 bases at J; junction bases unmatched: 11. CDR3 size: 17 residues. Germline-derived CDR1 and CDR2 are MNHEY and SVGEGT. The CDR3 region has the DNA TGTGCCAGCAGTTCCGGGACAGGGCTGTCCAAGAATCAGCCCCAGCATTTT. Translation: CASSSGTGLSKNQPQHF.

The rearrangement joins TRBV6-1 to TRBJ1-1, with TRBD1 matching 10 bases. Germline loops: CDR1 MNHNS, CDR2 SASEGT. Unmatched junction bases numbered 3, after V lost 0 bases and J lost 8 bases. The CDR3 is 14 amino acids. The CDR3 sequence is CASSEAGQGKEAFF. The CDR3 region has the DNA TGTGCCAGCAGTGAAGCGGGACAGGGGAAGGAAGCTTTCTTT.

This clone has only a few counts. The genes are TRBV5-1 and TRBJ1-6; a weak D match, TRBD1 (5 bases). V was shortened by 4 bases and J by 7 bases, with 15 bases between the two germline ends. The CDR3 extends over 15 amino acids. Looked up from germline, CDR1 is SGHRS and CDR2 is YFSETQ. The CDR3 loop is CASSMLQAQNSPLHF. CDR3 coding DNA: TGCGCCAGCAGCATGTTACAGGCCCAAAATTCACCCCTCCACTTT.

V usage is TRBV7-3 and J usage is TRBJ2-6; TRBD1 matches 10 bases. This CDR3 is built from 16 residues. V lost 5 bases to trimming and J lost 0 bases; unmatched junction nucleotides: 1. Per the germline V gene, CDR1 is SGHTA and CDR2 is FQGTGA. The CDR3 region is CASSRDRGSGANVLTF. The CDR3 nucleotides are TGTGCCAGCAGCCGGGACAGGGGCTCTGGGGCCAACGTCCTGACTTTC. The full variable domain, with the rest looked up from reference TRBV7-3 and TRBJ2-6, is GAGVSQTPSNKVTEKGKYVELRCDPISGHTALYWYRQSLGQGPEFLIYFQGTGAADDSGLPNDRFFAVRPEGSVSTLKIQRTERGDSAVYLCASSRDRGSGANVLTFGAGSRLTVL.

The chain links TRBV5-1 to TRBJ2-7; 13 bases are shared with TRBD2. J was trimmed by 7 bases and V by 2 bases; bases with no gene match: 12. The CDR3 is 17 residues long. The V gene's germline CDR1 is SGHRS and CDR2 YFSETQ. The CDR3 bases are TGCGCCAGCAGCTTCATGACTAGCGGGGGGACCTCCTGGGAGCAGTACTTC. It specifies CASSFMTSGGTSWEQYF.

This chain connects TRBV30 to TRBJ1-3, with D unclear. CDR1 and CDR2 from the germline V gene are GTSNPN and SVGIG (reference sequence). This CDR3 contains 15 residues. V lost 8 bases to trimming and J lost 4 bases, with 21 bases between them. CDR3 sequence reads: CAISAPGSGGNTIYF. DNA for the CDR3: TGTGCCATCTCGGCGCCGGGCTCGGGGGGAAACACCATATATTTT.

The chain recombines TRBV3-1 (or the pseudogene TRBV3-2) with TRBJ1-4; the D gene is possibly TRBD1 (5 bases). The V gene lost 4 bases and the J gene lost 5 bases, with 8 bases spanning the gap. CDR1 LGHDT and CDR2 YNNKEL come from the germline V gene (reference sequence). The CDR3 length is 13 residues. CDR3 sequence (DNA): TGTGCCAGCAGCCGGGGGGAGAATGAAAAACTGTTTTTT. Translating gives CASSRGENEKLFF.

The chain links TRBV30 to TRBJ1-6, with 7 bases matching TRBD1. CDR1 and CDR2 from the germline V gene are GTSNPN and SVGIG (reference sequence). The V segment lost 3 bases and the J segment 6 bases; nucleotides outside the gene matches: 8. CDR3 length: 15 amino acids. The CDR3 loop reads CAWSAGTATNSPLHF. In nucleotides, the CDR3 is TGTGCCTGGAGCGCCGGGACAGCTACTAATTCACCCCTCCACTTT.

This chain joins TRBV28 and TRBJ2-7; TRBD1 aligns across 9 bases. The CDR3 consists of 14 residues. Germline V lookup: CDR1 MDHEN, CDR2 SYDVKM. The V segment lost 6 bases and the J segment 3 bases; nucleotides outside the gene matches: 6. CDR3 DNA sequence: TGTGCCAGCAGGGGGACAGGGTGGGACTACGAGCAGTACTTC. It translates to CASRGTGWDYEQYF.

The J gene is TRBJ1-4, the V gene TRBV29-1; D is undetermined. Germline V gives CDR1 SQVTM, CDR2 ANQGSEA. Trimming pared 6 bases from V and 8 bases from J, leaving 13 bases between. This CDR3 is 12 amino acids long. CDR3 nucleotides: TGCAGCGTGACTGGGTACGGGGAAAAACTGTTTTTT. Translation: CSVTGYGEKLFF.

The J gene is TRBJ1-5, the V gene TRBV10-2; D is perhaps TRBD1 (5 bases). Germline CDR1 and CDR2: WSHSY and SAAADI. The CDR3 extends over 14 amino acids. Between the trimmed V and J ends, which lost 2 bases and 2 bases, there was a span of 7 bases. This CDR3 reads CASSETGGNQPQHF. Written as DNA, the CDR3 is TGCGCCAGCAGTGAGACGGGGGGCAATCAGCCCCAGCATTTT.

The chain employs TRBV7-2 and TRBJ2-1, with 10 bases fitting TRBD2. Germline V gives CDR1 SGHTA, CDR2 FQGNSA. The CDR3 is made up of 15 amino acids. The ends lost 5 bases at V and 7 bases at J; junction bases unmatched: 8. The DNA of the CDR3 is TGTGCCAGCAGCATCCAGCGGGGGGGCCATAATGAGCAGTTCTTC. Translation gives CASSIQRGGHNEQFF.

V and J are TRBV10-3 and TRBJ2-5, with D possibly being TRBD2 (6 bases). The CDR3 extends over 15 amino acids. Germline V gene data show CDR1 as ENHRY and CDR2 as SYGVKD. Trimming took off 6 bases at V and 4 bases at J, with 18 bases between the two ends. CDR3 DNA: TGTGCCATCAGGGAGAACAATCTAGCGCCAGAGACCCAGTACTTC. It yields the protein CAIRENNLAPETQYF.

The chain uses TRBV7-2 and TRBJ2-1; perhaps TRBD2 as D (6 bases). CDR1 is SGHTA and CDR2 is FQGNSA in the germline V gene. V was shortened by 8 bases and J by 0 bases, with 14 bases between the two germline ends. The CDR3 contains 15 residues. CDR3 coding DNA: TGTGCCAGCGCTGCGGGGCTAAGCTCCTACAATGAGCAGTTCTTC. It specifies CASAAGLSSYNEQFF. Together with reference TRBV7-2 and TRBJ2-1, the CDR3 gives the full variable domain: GAGVSQSPSNKVTEKGKDVELRCDPISGHTALYWYRQSLGQGLEFLIYFQGNSAPDKSGLPSDRFSAERTGGSVSTLTIQRTQQEDSAVYLCASAAGLSSYNEQFFGPGTRLTVL.

The chain employs TRBV5-5 and TRBJ2-7; 11 positions match TRBD1. Germline V CDR1 and CDR2: SGHKS, YYEKEE (reference sequence). The CDR3 extends over 14 amino acids. V lost 4 bases and J lost 3; bases outside the gene matches: 3. The DNA of the CDR3 is TGTGCCAGCAGCAAGGACAGGGGGCGCTACGAGCAGTACTTC. Its translation: CASSKDRGRYEQYF. Together with reference TRBV5-5 and TRBJ2-7, the CDR3 gives the full variable domain: DAGVTQSPTHLIKTRGQQVTLRCSPISGHKSVSWYQQVLGQGPQFIFQYYEKEERGRGNFPDRFSARQFPNYSSELNVNALLLGDSALYLCASSKDRGRYEQYFGPGTRLTVT.

The rearrangement uses TRBV18 and TRBJ1-2, with 10 bases identical to TRBD1. With 2 bases clipped from V and 9 bases from J, the junction kept 6 bases outside the gene matches. The CDR3 loop spans 14 amino acids. CDR1 is KGHSH, CDR2 LQKENI, per germline. CDR3 DNA sequence: TGTGCCAGCTCACCAGAGGGACAGGGGTTTCGCTACACCTTC. Its translation: CASSPEGQGFRYTF.

The CDR3 loop reads CASSTGTGNEKLFF. CDR3 DNA: TGCGCCAGCTCAACCGGGACAGGGAATGAAAAACTGTTTTTT. The chain combines TRBV5-1 with TRBJ1-4, with 9 bases fitting TRBD1. Unmatched junction bases numbered 6, after V lost 7 bases and J lost 5 bases. Germline-derived CDR1 and CDR2 are SGHRS and YFSETQ. This CDR3 has 14 residues.

The chain carries TRBV7-2 and TRBJ1-3; 7 bases map to TRBD1. Losses at the gene ends were 5 bases for V and 0 bases for J; bases not matched to a gene: 4. This CDR3 contains 15 residues. Germline assignment: CDR1 SGHTA and CDR2 FQGNSA. CDR3 sequence (DNA): TGTGCCAGCAGCCTGGACAGGCCCTCTGGAAACACCATATATTTT. Protein sequence: CASSLDRPSGNTIYF.

The CDR3 reads CASSSRQPNEQFF. The CDR3 region has the DNA TGTGCCAGCAGCTCCCGACAGCCCAATGAGCAGTTCTTC. The J gene is TRBJ2-1, the V gene TRBV11-2, with D possibly matching TRBD1 (5 bases). V gave up 4 bases and J gave up 6 bases, with 10 bases separating them. The CDR3 covers 13 residues. Germline lookup yields CDR1 SGHAT and CDR2 FQNNGV.

CDR3 region: CAISGTRDSTDTQYF. In DNA, the CDR3 is TGTGCCATCAGTGGGACTAGGGATAGCACAGATACGCAGTATTTT. The chain couples TRBV10-3 to TRBJ2-3; 7 nucleotides match TRBD2. Trimming cost V 4 bases and J 0 bases; bases outside gene matches: 4. Germline lookup yields CDR1 ENHRY and CDR2 SYGVKD. This CDR3 is 15 amino acids long.

The CDR3 spells CASRLGTGGHEQYF. The CDR3 DNA sequence: TGTGCCAGCAGACTCGGGACAGGGGGACACGAGCAGTACTTC. The chain carries TRBV5-6 and TRBJ2-7, with 11 bases that match TRBD1. The CDR3 length is 14 residues. Trimming took 5 bases from V and 5 from J; bases not matched to a gene: 6. The germline V gene encodes CDR1 SGHDT and CDR2 YYEEEE.

The chain joins TRBV3-1 (or the pseudogene TRBV3-2) to TRBJ2-7; 9 nucleotides agree with TRBD1. This CDR3 contains 14 residues. CDR1 is LGHDT and CDR2 is YNNKEL in the germline V gene (reference sequence). V lost 4 bases, J lost 2 bases, and 3 bases stayed unmatched. The CDR3 spells CASSRDRAPYEQYF. In DNA, the CDR3 is TGTGCCAGCAGCCGGGACAGGGCCCCCTACGAGCAGTACTTC.

This chain links TRBV6-2 or TRBV6-3 with TRBJ1-1, with unresolved D. Germline lookup yields CDR1 MNHEY and CDR2 SVGEGT. Trimming removed 0 bases from V and 3 bases from J, with 5 bases in between. The CDR3 extends over 13 amino acids. CDR3 sequence reads: CASSYSRDTEAFF. As DNA, the CDR3 is TGTGCCAGCAGTTACTCGAGGGACACTGAAGCTTTCTTT.